What follows describes a single T cell receptor (beta chain). Its specificity is unknown. The entry originates in a study of CD8+CD57+ T cells in acquired aplastic anemia. Whole-study context: DNA recovered from sorted CD4+ and CD8+ cells had a mean of approximately 3 ug. Study-level results: Patients shared some 29 CD8+ CDR3 sequences with controls. Patients and healthy controls showed no significant CD8+ Simpson's diversity difference.

The sequenced patients had an expansion of CD8+CD57+ cells seen by flow cytometry. None of the patients had been given any therapy when their blood was sampled. It was genomic DNA that served as the template for profiling TCR beta VDJ and CDR3. One entry per CDR3 protein, called by TCRdb with MiXCR from the reads. The sample shows more than 150,000 distinct CDR3 sequences, less than 50% of them seen only once. This CDR3 has 16 amino acids. Germline V gives CDR1 LNHDA, CDR2 SQIVND (reference sequence). The junction had 8 bases not matched to a gene; V was cut back by 5 bases and J by 0 bases. Sequencing input: sorted CD4+, CD8+, or CD8+CD57+ T cells (not recorded which) from PBMCs. The sequence came from a human donor with aplastic anemia. The chain employs TRBV19 and TRBJ1-1; the match to TRBD1 covers 8 bases. The CDR3 loop reads CASSADRDDMNTEAFF. CDR3 DNA: TGTGCCAGTAGTGCGGACAGGGATGACATGAACACTGAAGCTTTCTTT.